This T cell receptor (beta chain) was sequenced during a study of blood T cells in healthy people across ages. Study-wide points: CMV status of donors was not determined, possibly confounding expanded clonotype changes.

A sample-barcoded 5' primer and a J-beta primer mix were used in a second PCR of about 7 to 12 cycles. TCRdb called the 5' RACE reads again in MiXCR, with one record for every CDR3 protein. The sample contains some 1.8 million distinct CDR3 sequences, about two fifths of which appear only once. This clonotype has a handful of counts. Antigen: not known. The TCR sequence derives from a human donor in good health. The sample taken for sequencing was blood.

The CDR3 loop is CATGQVNQPQHF. The CDR3 DNA sequence: TGTGCCACCGGACAGGTAAACCAGCCCCAGCATTTT. V usage is TRBV24-1 and J usage is TRBJ1-5, with 7 bases aligning to TRBD1. With V trimmed by 9 bases and J by 7 bases, 5 bases remained unmatched. CDR3 length equals 12 residues. The germline V gene encodes CDR1 KGHDR and CDR2 SFDVKD.